This T cell receptor beta chain emerged from a study of memory CD4+ T cells and cytomegalovirus serostatus (dated by TCRdb to the late 2010s). For the study in its entirety: A total of roughly 33 healthy Belgian adults, of whom 9 were CMV seropositive and about 24 were CMV seronegative, were included in the cohort. The study sequenced CD4+ memory TCRbeta repertoires of a Belgian cohort with known cytomegalovirus serostatus to replicate a published TCR-based CMV serostatus classifier. Overall results and qualifications from the work: Of more than 150 previously reported CMV-associated TCRbeta sequences, about 72 appeared in the CD4+ memory repertoires, each in one to five individuals. Unlike the original study, which covered naive and memory CD4+ and CD8+ populations, the Belgian study sequenced only CD4+CD45RO+ memory cells. The results were read as suggesting that the CMV-associated TCR signature is, for the most part, present in the CD4+ memory repertoire. For CMV serostatus prediction, a median bootstrapped AUC of 0.95 was reached with the original framework, and a median bootstrapped AUC of about 0.9 was reached with a US-trained random forest. On the Belgian cohort, the classifier built on the original framework reached a median bootstrapped AUC of roughly 0.96, with a 95% CI of 0.76-1.00.

Genomic DNA was extracted from sorted cells with the Quick-DNA Microprep Kit. Amplification of TCRbeta DNA was done with the immunoSEQ hsTCRbeta kit, following the protocol from the manufacturer. TCRbeta libraries were sequenced on an Illumina MiSeq instrument. The authors' analysis ran thus. Removing out-of-frame sequences left 2,204,828 distinct TCRbeta sequences, an average of roughly 68,000 per individual. Each individual was scored according to the count of more than 150 previously reported CMV-associated TCRbeta sequences and the total productive distinct TCRbeta count. A beta-binomial model was reimplemented in Python, and random forests from scikit-learn, run with default parameters, were trained on data from the US cohort. On the Belgian cohort, classifier performance was reported as the median AUC, along with percentile confidence intervals, across 10,000 bootstrap iterations. TCRdb stores this immuneACCESS table with in-frame sequences only. Part of the clones is absent; in the studies checked, under half of the shortfall reflects unresolved V genes, and no reason is known for the rest. Clonal size and the V and J genes are those of that table, whereas D and trimming came from the DNA. The table for this sample lists over 35,000 clones; around 78% of them were counted only once. The ten most abundant clones make up approximately 0.98% of the sample.

With regard to this clone: There is no known antigen for this receptor. There are no base qualities to consult, and no much larger clone falls within one base.

Inclusive of the bounding cysteine and phenylalanine, the CDR3 is 14 residues long. Of the read, only the CDR3 DNA is kept; its 42 bases are in frame from base 1. CDR1 and CDR2 were assigned from the germline V gene (reference sequence) as SEHNR and FQNEAQ. The V end loses 5 bases and the J end loses 0 bases, and a stretch of 10 bases separates them. Single viable CD3+CD4+CD8-CD45RO+ cells were sorted as memory CD4+ T cells on a FACSAria II. CMV serostatus was determined with a Roche Elecsys assay detecting serum IgG against CMV pp150, pp28, p38 and p52. After thawing, total CD4+ T cells were enriched by positive selection with CD4 magnetic microbeads. The samples came from a separate study whose specific focus was interrogating the CD4+ T cell memory repertoire. Peripheral blood mononuclear cells were isolated and cryopreserved according to standard operating procedures, and serum was stored at -80 degrees C. Staining used CD3-PerCP (BW264/56), CD4-APC (RPA-T4), CD45RO-PE (UCHT1) and CD8-Pacific Orange (3B5) antibodies, with Sytox blue excluding non-viable cells.

The chain uses TRBV7-9 and TRBJ1-2, with the D gene call left open. The receptor was derived from an adult in good health and CMV-seronegative. The sequenced material came from memory CD4+ T cells from blood. The nucleotide sequence is TGTGCCAGCAGCCTCGACACCTCTAACTATGGCTACACCTTC. It codes for CASSLDTSNYGYTF.